This T cell receptor (beta chain) was captured in a study of CXCR3-negative and CXCR3-positive naive CD8 T cells. Study-wide findings and caveats: CXCR3-positive naive cells carried more hydrophobic TRB CDR3s than CXCR3-negative ones.

In the case of this clonotype: Its antigen is currently unknown.

The V gene's germline CDR1 is MDHEN and CDR2 SYDVKM. The CDR3 sequence is 12 residues long. UMI-labeled 5' RACE yielded the TRB cDNA libraries. TCRdb re-called the 5' RACE reads; one entry per CDR3 protein, DNA not given. This sample's table has tens of thousands of distinct CDR3 sequences. Those CD8+ T cells considered naive were CD45RO-CCR7+CD27+CD95-. Input material: naive CXCR3+ CD8+ T cells from blood. Subset indicated: CD45RO-CCR7+CD27+CD95- naive CD8+ T cells expressing CXCR3 (TNR3+). The V call is TRBV28, the J call TRBJ2-1; absent DNA, TCRdb's TRBD1 call cannot be checked. This TCR derives from a human donor in good health. Some clones in this sample may be carry-over from other donors' samples. The CDR3 reads CASSPQGYEQFF.